This entry lists 9 T cell receptor beta chains sequenced from one sample in a study of identical twins. TCRdb independently ran MiXCR on the 5' RACE reads; one entry per CDR3 protein. The sample consists of more than 1.5 million distinct CDR3 sequences, less than 40% of them appearing once. Sequencing used cord blood. These receptors were obtained from a newborn girl in good health.

The J gene is TRBJ2-3, the V gene TRBV9; the match to TRBD2 covers 11 bases. CDR1 and CDR2 from the germline V gene are SGDLS and YYNGEE. This CDR3 is 15 amino acids long. Trimming removed 0 bases from V and 5 bases from J; junction bases left unmatched: 2. CDR3 nucleotide sequence: TGTGCCAGCAGCGTAGTACTAGCGGGGGAAGATACGCAGTATTTT. Encoded protein: CASSVVLAGEDTQYF.

Remarks on this clonotype: Since a much larger clone is just one base distant, this may be a read error. CDR3 amino acids: CASSLMSGSEQFF. The DNA of the CDR3 is TGTGCCAGCAGCTTAATGTCAGGATCCGAGCAGTTCTTC. The rearrangement joins TRBV7-2 to TRBJ2-1; the D is unclear. The CDR3 has 13 amino acids. Trimming took off 2 bases at V and 10 bases at J, with 12 bases between the two ends. Germline loops: CDR1 SGHTA, CDR2 FQGNSA.

The rearrangement uses TRBV27 and TRBJ1-6, with D perhaps TRBD1 (5 bases). V was cut by 5 bases and J by 4 bases, with 9 bases left in between. The V gene's germline CDR1 is MNHEY and CDR2 SMNVEV (reference sequence). CDR3 length: 14 amino acids. This CDR3 reads CASSLQAYNSPLHF. The CDR3 DNA reads TGTGCCAGCAGTCTACAGGCTTATAATTCACCCCTCCACTTT.

The rearrangement joins TRBV7-9 to TRBJ2-3; TRBD2 matches at 10 bases. CDR1 SEHNR and CDR2 FQNEAQ come from the germline V gene (reference sequence). The CDR3 runs to 15 residues. After removal of 3 bases from V and 3 bases from J, the junction contained 3 bases not matched to a gene. DNA for the CDR3: TGTGCCAGCAGCTTCACTAGCGGGAAGACAGATACGCAGTATTTT. Protein product: CASSFTSGKTDTQYF.

In DNA, the CDR3 is TGTGCCACCAGTGGTACTGTCAACAATGAGCAGTTCTTC. Translating gives CATSGTVNNEQFF. The J gene is TRBJ2-1, the V gene TRBV24-1; D is unclear. The CDR3 extends over 13 amino acids. Between the trimmed V and J ends, which lost 5 bases and 5 bases, there was a span of 9 bases. In germline, CDR1 is KGHDR, CDR2 SFDVKD.

The chain uses TRBV5-1 and TRBJ2-1; 9 positions agree with TRBD1. The CDR3 is 17 amino acids. Germline V gene lookup returns CDR1 SGHRS and CDR2 YFSETQ. V was pared by 0 bases and J by 4 bases, with 8 bases of the junction left unmatched. This CDR3 reads CASSLGTSGTGYNEQFF. The CDR3 nucleotides read TGCGCCAGCAGCTTGGGTACATCCGGGACAGGGTACAATGAGCAGTTCTTC.

V is TRBV4-1 and J is TRBJ1-1, with D uncertain. The CDR3 loop spans 14 amino acids. With 6 bases removed from V and 1 base from J, the gap between germline ends came to 12 bases. Germline CDR1 and CDR2: MGHRA and YSYEKL. This chain's CDR3 is CASRGRVSNTEAFF. In nucleotides, the CDR3 is TGCGCCAGCAGGGGAAGGGTCTCGAACACTGAAGCTTTCTTT.

The chain couples TRBV28 to TRBJ2-4; the D gene is possibly TRBD1 (5 bases). This CDR3 spans 14 amino acids. Germline V gene data show CDR1 as MDHEN and CDR2 as SYDVKM. V shed 8 bases and J shed 5 bases, with 16 bases lying between them. DNA for the CDR3: TGTGCCAGCGCTATTCTCGGACACCAAAACATTCAGTACTTC. This codes for CASAILGHQNIQYF. The full variable domain, with the rest looked up from reference TRBV28 and TRBJ2-4, is DVKVTQSSRYLVKRTGEKVFLECVQDMDHENMFWYRQDPGLGLRLIYFSYDVKMKEKGDIPEGYSVSREKKERFSLILESASTNQTSMYLCASAILGHQNIQYFGAGTRLSVL.

The chain links TRBV6-5 to TRBJ2-5, with D possibly matching TRBD2 (6 bases). The end of the DNA aligns better with TRBJ2-7, so the J call may be wrong. Germline CDR1 is MNHEY and CDR2 is SVGAGI. The CDR3 has 16 amino acids. CDR3: CASSYLSGQGAYEQYF. Here the CDR3 DNA reads TGTGCCAGCAGTTACCTTAGCGGTCAAGGGGCCTACGAGCAGTACTTC.